The rows below give T cell receptor beta chains drawn from one sample of a study of CD8 T cells in Susac syndrome. TCRdb re-called the immunoSEQ multiplex PCR reads with MiXCR, one entry per CDR3 protein. The sample consists of 400,000 to 550,000 distinct CDR3 sequences, more than 80% of them appearing once. What was sequenced was CD8+ T cells from PBMCs. The origin of the receptors is a human donor with multiple sclerosis. Each CDR3 is given with its conserved first and last residue. Each record gives: D gene, V gene, J gene, clone size, CDR3 protein, CDR3 DNA. A D gene is named only where the DNA matches it firmly. Only part of the rows carry a size: once, few, many, or a class if the clone is expanded.

d_gene: NA
v_gene: TRBV20-1
j_gene: TRBJ2-7
abundance: NA
CDR3aa: CSARQSNSYEQYF
CDR3nt: TGCAGTGCAAGACAGTCTAACTCCTACGAGCAGTACTTC

d_gene: NA
v_gene: TRBV13
j_gene: TRBJ1-2
abundance: NA
CDR3aa: CASSLADRVYGYTF
CDR3nt: TGTGCCAGCAGCTTAGCGGACAGAGTCTATGGCTACACCTTC

d_gene: TRBD1
v_gene: TRBV29-1
j_gene: TRBJ2-7
abundance: NA
CDR3aa: CSVGWTGEVGEQYF
CDR3nt: TGCAGCGTTGGATGGACAGGGGAAGTGGGGGAGCAGTACTTC

d_gene: TRBD1
v_gene: TRBV23-1
j_gene: TRBJ1-6
abundance: NA
CDR3aa: CASSQSGTVYNSPLHF
CDR3nt: TGCGCCAGCAGTCAATCGGGGACAGTCTATAATTCACCCCTCCACTTT

d_gene: NA
v_gene: TRBV30
j_gene: TRBJ2-3
abundance: NA
CDR3aa: CAWSVSSLSTDTQYF
CDR3nt: TGTGCCTGGAGTGTCTCTAGCCTGAGCACAGATACGCAGTATTTT

d_gene: NA
v_gene: TRBV14
j_gene: TRBJ1-2
abundance: NA
CDR3aa: CASSQVEGLPYGYTF
CDR3nt: TGTGCCAGCAGCCAAGTAGAAGGCTTACCCTATGGCTACACCTTC

d_gene: TRBD1
v_gene: TRBV28
j_gene: TRBJ2-5
abundance: NA
CDR3aa: CASSFLQGLETQYF
CDR3nt: TGTGCCAGCAGTTTCTTACAGGGGTTAGAGACCCAGTACTTC

d_gene: NA
v_gene: TRBV7-9
j_gene: TRBJ2-7
abundance: NA
CDR3aa: CASSGPITYEQYF
CDR3nt: TGTGCCAGCAGCGGCCCCATCACCTACGAGCAGTACTTC

d_gene: NA
v_gene: TRBV12-3/TRBV12-4
j_gene: TRBJ2-5
abundance: NA
CDR3aa: CASSLFSGPDETQYF
CDR3nt: TGTGCCAGCAGTTTATTTTCAGGGCCCGACGAGACCCAGTACTTC

d_gene: NA
v_gene: TRBV27
j_gene: TRBJ2-7
abundance: few
CDR3aa: CASSSLAPGGVGYEQYF
CDR3nt: TGTGCCAGCAGTTCCCTCGCGCCAGGTGGGGTAGGTTACGAGCAGTACTTC

d_gene: NA
v_gene: TRBV30
j_gene: TRBJ1-1
abundance: NA
CDR3aa: CAWSVGREGSTEAFF
CDR3nt: TGTGCCTGGAGTGTAGGGAGGGAAGGGAGCACTGAAGCTTTCTTT

d_gene: NA
v_gene: TRBV30
j_gene: TRBJ2-7
abundance: NA
CDR3aa: CACEQVPYEQYF
CDR3nt: TGTGCCTGCGAACAGGTCCCCTACGAGCAGTACTTC

d_gene: NA
v_gene: TRBV2
j_gene: TRBJ1-2
abundance: NA
CDR3aa: CASSGPGAGYTF
CDR3nt: TGTGCCAGCAGTGGTCCAGGGGCAGGCTACACCTTC

d_gene: NA
v_gene: TRBV4-1
j_gene: TRBJ1-1
abundance: NA
CDR3aa: CASSQVSGQKNTEAFF
CDR3nt: TGCGCCAGCAGCCAAGTGAGTGGCCAAAAGAACACTGAAGCTTTCTTT

d_gene: NA
v_gene: TRBV6-6
j_gene: TRBJ1-1
abundance: NA
CDR3aa: CASSYSQGSVTEAFF
CDR3nt: TGTGCCAGCAGTTACTCTCAGGGTTCTGTCACTGAAGCTTTCTTT

d_gene: NA
v_gene: TRBV7-4
j_gene: TRBJ1-2
abundance: NA
CDR3aa: CASSLVRAFNGYTF
CDR3nt: TGTGCCAGCAGCTTAGTCAGGGCTTTCAATGGCTACACCTTC

d_gene: NA
v_gene: TRBV2
j_gene: TRBJ2-7
abundance: NA
CDR3aa: CASRWPIAYEQYF
CDR3nt: TGTGCCAGCAGATGGCCCATAGCCTACGAGCAGTACTTC

d_gene: TRBD2
v_gene: TRBV5-4
j_gene: TRBJ2-7
abundance: NA
CDR3aa: CASSLEFETSGYEQYF
CDR3nt: TGTGCCAGCAGCTTGGAATTCGAGACTAGCGGATACGAGCAGTACTTC

d_gene: NA
v_gene: TRBV6-1
j_gene: TRBJ2-3
abundance: NA
CDR3aa: CASSPPAVTSTDTQYF
CDR3nt: TGTGCCAGCAGTCCCCCGGCAGTCACTAGCACAGATACGCAGTATTTT

d_gene: NA
v_gene: TRBV7-8
j_gene: TRBJ2-1
abundance: NA
CDR3aa: CASSPSAGGSYNEQFF
CDR3nt: TGTGCCAGCAGCCCCTCAGCGGGTGGCTCCTACAATGAGCAGTTCTTC

d_gene: NA
v_gene: TRBV4-1
j_gene: TRBJ1-2
abundance: few
CDR3aa: CASSQGEGREVNYGYTF
CDR3nt: TGCGCCAGCAGCCAAGGGGAGGGCAGGGAGGTTAACTATGGCTACACCTTC

d_gene: NA
v_gene: TRBV7-2
j_gene: TRBJ2-7
abundance: few
CDR3aa: CASSPGTVDYEQYF
CDR3nt: TGTGCCAGCAGTCCCGGGACGGTCGACTACGAGCAGTACTTC

d_gene: NA
v_gene: TRBV7-9
j_gene: TRBJ1-4
abundance: NA
CDR3aa: CASSPRRGDPTNEKLFF
CDR3nt: TGTGCCAGCAGCCCCCGGAGGGGGGACCCAACTAATGAAAAACTGTTTTTT

d_gene: TRBD1
v_gene: TRBV20-1
j_gene: TRBJ1-1
abundance: NA
CDR3aa: CSARSTHGTGFSHTEAFF
CDR3nt: TGCAGTGCTAGATCCACGCATGGGACAGGGTTCTCCCACACTGAAGCTTTCTTT

d_gene: NA
v_gene: TRBV20-1
j_gene: TRBJ2-1
abundance: NA
CDR3aa: CSANTILSYNEQFF
CDR3nt: TGCAGTGCCAACACTATCCTATCCTACAATGAGCAGTTCTTC

d_gene: NA
v_gene: TRBV2
j_gene: TRBJ2-4
abundance: few
CDR3aa: CASSERMTGLAKNIQYF
CDR3nt: TGTGCCAGCAGTGAACGTATGACAGGCCTAGCCAAAAACATTCAGTACTTC

d_gene: TRBD2
v_gene: TRBV4-1
j_gene: TRBJ2-2
abundance: NA
CDR3aa: CASSPGLAGINTGELFF
CDR3nt: TGCGCCAGCAGCCCGGGACTAGCGGGGATAAACACCGGGGAGCTGTTTTTT

d_gene: NA
v_gene: TRBV27
j_gene: TRBJ2-7
abundance: NA
CDR3aa: CASSGIGRGLRYEQYF
CDR3nt: TGTGCCAGCAGCGGTATTGGTAGGGGACTCAGATACGAGCAGTACTTC

d_gene: NA
v_gene: TRBV5-5
j_gene: TRBJ2-7
abundance: NA
CDR3aa: CASSLVDSSYEQYF
CDR3nt: TGTGCCAGCAGCTTAGTGGACAGCTCCTACGAGCAGTACTTC

d_gene: NA
v_gene: TRBV11-2
j_gene: TRBJ2-2
abundance: NA
CDR3aa: CASSSKTGGPFANTGELFF
CDR3nt: TGTGCCAGCAGCTCAAAAACGGGGGGCCCGTTCGCGAACACCGGGGAGCTGTTTTTT

d_gene: NA
v_gene: TRBV3-1
j_gene: TRBJ1-1
abundance: NA
CDR3aa: CASSQYLDREAFF
CDR3nt: TGTGCCAGCAGCCAATATTTGGACAGAGAAGCTTTCTTT

d_gene: NA
v_gene: TRBV7-9
j_gene: TRBJ2-7
abundance: NA
CDR3aa: CASSLEVGPYEQYF
CDR3nt: TGTGCCAGCAGCTTAGAGGTCGGCCCCTACGAGCAGTACTTC

d_gene: NA
v_gene: TRBV7-9
j_gene: TRBJ2-1
abundance: NA
CDR3aa: CASSLIPGEGYNEQFF
CDR3nt: TGTGCCAGCAGCTTAATTCCGGGAGAGGGCTACAATGAGCAGTTCTTC

d_gene: TRBD2
v_gene: TRBV19
j_gene: TRBJ2-2
abundance: NA
CDR3aa: CASSIGWSGDNTGELFF
CDR3nt: TGTGCCAGTAGTATAGGATGGAGCGGGGATAACACCGGGGAGCTGTTTTTT

d_gene: TRBD2
v_gene: TRBV6-5
j_gene: TRBJ2-7
abundance: NA
CDR3aa: CASSSLAGGPKLAYEQYF
CDR3nt: TGTGCCAGCAGTTCCTTGGCGGGAGGGCCGAAGTTAGCCTACGAGCAGTACTTC

d_gene: TRBD1
v_gene: TRBV11-2
j_gene: TRBJ2-3
abundance: NA
CDR3aa: CASSDSIGTGDSTDTQYF
CDR3nt: TGTGCCAGCAGCGACTCAATCGGGACAGGGGACAGCACAGATACGCAGTATTTT

d_gene: TRBD1
v_gene: TRBV2
j_gene: TRBJ2-7
abundance: NA
CDR3aa: CASSVPGQVSYEQYF
CDR3nt: TGTGCCAGCAGTGTTCCGGGACAGGTGTCCTACGAGCAGTACTTC

d_gene: NA
v_gene: TRBV7-5
j_gene: TRBJ2-1
abundance: NA
CDR3aa: CISVPEAFGCSGRANEQFF
CDR3nt: NA

d_gene: NA
v_gene: TRBV25-1
j_gene: TRBJ2-7
abundance: NA
CDR3aa: CASSESGTSNEQYF
CDR3nt: TGTGCCAGCAGTGAATCCGGGACCAGCAACGAGCAGTACTTC

d_gene: NA
v_gene: TRBV7-3
j_gene: TRBJ2-3
abundance: NA
CDR3aa: CASSLTPGDILTDTQYF
CDR3nt: TGTGCCAGCAGCTTAACGCCCGGGGACATCCTCACAGATACGCAGTATTTT